This T cell receptor (beta chain) was profiled in a study of T cell changes during pregnancy in multiple sclerosis (dated by TCRdb to about 2019). For the study in its entirety: The study looked at changes in the T cell repertoire across pregnancy in women with multiple sclerosis.

Libraries were constructed by the immunoSEQ multiplex PCR assay. As stored in TCRdb, this immuneACCESS dataset retains in-frame rearrangements with V and J assigned. A fraction of the clones does not appear; measured against another copy, unresolved V genes explain less than half of the discrepancy, and the remainder lacks a known reason. A total of tens of thousands of clones appear in this sample, around 93% of them only once. The ten largest clones represent under 2% of the sample. To note about this clone: Its antigen specificity is not known. Base qualities are not provided; no much larger clone lies one nucleotide away.

Inclusive of the bounding cysteine and phenylalanine, the CDR3 is 13 residues long. The entry retains the CDR3 DNA only, 39 bases that are in frame from base 1. Unmatched junction bases come to 3, with V trimmed by 5 bases and J by 6 bases. The germline V gene yields SGHTA for CDR1 and FQGTGA for CDR2. The TCR sequence derives from a female donor with multiple sclerosis, enrolled in a pregnancy study. This chain is built from TRBV7-3 and TRBJ1-2; 10 nucleotides in the junction match TRBD1. Sequencing used peripheral blood, obtained after pregnancy. The DNA reads as follows: TGTGCCAGCAGCCGTGGGACAGGGGATGGCTACACCTTC. This encodes CASSRGTGDGYTF.